A single sample gave rise to the 10 T cell receptor beta chains below, sequenced in a study of T cell responses to AZD1222 COVID-19 vaccine. The repertoire was sequenced with immunoSEQ multiplex PCR; TCRdb's copy has only in-frame clones and lacks some. This repertoire shows 150,000 to 200,000 clones, around 86% found once; its top ten account for less than 3%. Sequencing used peripheral blood, obtained on day 0 of MenACWY control vaccination. Receptors originate from an adult in good health.

This chain joins TRBV6-5 and TRBJ2-2, with 7 bases that match TRBD1. The CDR3 loop spans 14 amino acids. Germline loops: CDR1 MNHEY, CDR2 SVGAGI. The V segment lost 7 bases and the J segment 7 bases; nucleotides outside the gene matches: 9. The CDR3 nucleotides are TGTGCCAGCATCCTACAGGGGCTCGGCGGGGAGCTGTTTTTT. Translated: CASILQGLGGELFF.

This chain joins TRBV5-1 and TRBJ1-2; D is possibly TRBD1 (6 bases). The germline V and J ends were trimmed by 4 bases and 4 bases, with 14 bases remaining between them. CDR1 and CDR2 from the germline V gene are SGHRS and YFSETQ. The CDR3 length is 14 residues. For the CDR3, the DNA is TGCGCCAGCAGCCCGACAGGTACTTCCTATGGCTACACCTTC. Translation gives CASSPTGTSYGYTF.

This clone was seen more than once but under ten times. The genes are TRBV2 and TRBJ1-1; 11 bases agree with TRBD1. Germline CDR1 SNHLY, CDR2 FYNNEI. With 8 bases clipped from V and 6 bases from J, the junction kept 8 bases outside the gene matches. The CDR3 is 14 amino acids. CDR3 in amino acids: CASRKDRGPPEAFF. DNA of the CDR3: TGTGCCAGCCGTAAGGACAGGGGGCCCCCTGAAGCTTTCTTT.

The table lists this clone with a count of one. The genes are TRBV2 and TRBJ1-2; D may be TRBD1 (6 bases). This CDR3 is built from 15 residues. The V end was cut by 6 bases, the J end by 3 bases, with 17 bases between. Germline V gene data show CDR1 as SNHLY and CDR2 as FYNNEI. The CDR3 DNA is TGTGCCAGCAGAGGTCCCCAGGGGAGAGACTATGGCTACACCTTC. Translating gives CASRGPQGRDYGYTF.

V gene TRBV7-9 combines with J gene TRBJ1-6; unclear D gene. The CDR3 has 16 residues. Germline V lookup: CDR1 SEHNR, CDR2 FQNEAQ (reference sequence). Between the trimmed V and J ends, which lost 5 bases and 5 bases, there was a span of 16 bases. The CDR3 coding sequence is TGTGCCAGCAGCCCCGGAATAACAGAGAATAATTCACCCCTCCACTTT. It codes for CASSPGITENNSPLHF. Looking up the rest from reference TRBV7-9 and TRBJ1-6 gives the full variable domain: DTGVSQNPRHKITKRGQNVTFRCDPISEHNRLYWYRQTLGQGPEFLTYFQNEAQLEKSRLLSDRFSAERPKGSFSTLEIQRTEQGDSAMYLCASSPGITENNSPLHFGNGTRLTVT.

The V gene is TRBV9, the J gene TRBJ1-6, with a weak D call TRBD1 (6 bases). The CDR3 consists of 19 residues. V lost 4 bases and J 0 bases, leaving 20 bases between the germline ends. Germline CDR1 SGDLS, CDR2 YYNGEE. The CDR3 region is CASSPSERGASSYNSPLHF. The CDR3 nucleotides are TGTGCCAGCAGCCCCTCCGAGAGGGGGGCAAGCTCCTATAATTCACCCCTCCACTTT.

The chain combines TRBV28 with TRBJ1-4; tentatively, D is TRBD1 (6 bases). The CDR3 is 14 amino acids. V shed 6 bases and J shed 6 bases, with 14 bases lying between them. Per germline, CDR1 MDHEN and CDR2 SYDVKM. The CDR3 DNA is TGTGCCAGCAGGGAGCAAGGGGGAGATGAAAAACTGTTTTTT. This gives the protein CASREQGGDEKLFF.

The chain couples TRBV9 to TRBJ2-5; a weak D match, TRBD2 (5 bases). Germline V gene lookup returns CDR1 SGDLS and CDR2 YYNGEE. Trimming left V 0 bases short and J 7 bases short, with 13 bases between. The CDR3 has 14 residues. This CDR3 is CASSVGSGGATQYF. Here the CDR3 DNA reads TGTGCCAGCAGCGTAGGGTCCGGAGGTGCGACCCAGTACTTC.

The V and J genes are TRBV7-3 and TRBJ2-3; D may be TRBD1 or TRBD2 (5 bases each). CDR1 is SGHTA, CDR2 FQGTGA, per germline. CDR3 length: 16 residues. Trimming took 2 bases from V and 6 from J, leaving 18 bases between them. The CDR3 spells CASSLSHYGARDTQYF. The CDR3 region has the DNA TGTGCCAGCAGCTTATCTCATTACGGGGCTAGGGATACGCAGTATTTT.

The chain recombines TRBV6-5 with TRBJ1-2; unclear D gene. The CDR3 length is 14 residues. V lost 5 bases, J lost 2 bases, and 12 bases lay in between. The germline gives CDR1 MNHEY, CDR2 SVGAGI. The CDR3 spells CASSPDGRNYGYTF. The CDR3 coding sequence is TGTGCCAGCAGTCCGGACGGCCGAAACTATGGCTACACCTTC.